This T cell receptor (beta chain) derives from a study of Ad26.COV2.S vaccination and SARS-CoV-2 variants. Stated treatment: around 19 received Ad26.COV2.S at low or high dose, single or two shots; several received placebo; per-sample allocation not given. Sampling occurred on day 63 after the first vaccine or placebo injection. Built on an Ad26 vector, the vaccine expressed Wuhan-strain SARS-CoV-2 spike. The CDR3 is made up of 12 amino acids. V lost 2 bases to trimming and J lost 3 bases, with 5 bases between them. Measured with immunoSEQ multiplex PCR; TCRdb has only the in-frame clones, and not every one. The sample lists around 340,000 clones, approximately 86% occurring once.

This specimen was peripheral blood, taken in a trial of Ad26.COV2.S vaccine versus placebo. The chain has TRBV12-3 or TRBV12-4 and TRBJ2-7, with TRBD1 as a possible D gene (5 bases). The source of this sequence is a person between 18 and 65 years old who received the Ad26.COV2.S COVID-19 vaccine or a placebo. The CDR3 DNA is TGTGCCAGCAGTTTACAGGGCTACGAGCAGTACTTC. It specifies CASSLQGYEQYF.